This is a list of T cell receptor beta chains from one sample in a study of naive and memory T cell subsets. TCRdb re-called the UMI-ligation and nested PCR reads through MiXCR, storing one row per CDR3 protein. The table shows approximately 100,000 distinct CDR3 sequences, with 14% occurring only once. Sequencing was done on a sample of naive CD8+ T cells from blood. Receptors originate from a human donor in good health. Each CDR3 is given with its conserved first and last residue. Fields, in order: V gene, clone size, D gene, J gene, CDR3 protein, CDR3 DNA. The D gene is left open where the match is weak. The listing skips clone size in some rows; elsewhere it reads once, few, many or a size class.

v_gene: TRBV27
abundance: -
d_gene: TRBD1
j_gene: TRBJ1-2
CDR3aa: CASSLFGQGSYGYTF
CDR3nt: TGTGCCAGCAGTTTATTCGGACAGGGGTCCTATGGCTACACCTTC

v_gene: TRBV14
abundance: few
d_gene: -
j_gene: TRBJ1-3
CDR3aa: CASSHLQGAYSGNTIYF
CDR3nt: TGTGCCAGCAGCCATTTACAAGGGGCCTACTCTGGAAACACCATATATTTT

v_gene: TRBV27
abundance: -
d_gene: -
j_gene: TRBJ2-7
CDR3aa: CASREGTSYEQYF
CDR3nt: TGTGCCAGCAGAGAGGGGACCTCCTACGAGCAGTACTTC

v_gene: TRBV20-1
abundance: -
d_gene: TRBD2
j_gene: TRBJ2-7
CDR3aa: CSASGGTSYEQYF
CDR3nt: TGCAGTGCTAGCGGGGGGACCTCCTACGAGCAGTACTTC

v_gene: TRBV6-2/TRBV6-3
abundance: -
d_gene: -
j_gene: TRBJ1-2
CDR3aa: CASSYSRGVVYGYTF
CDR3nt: TGTGCCAGCAGTTACTCCCGGGGCGTCGTTTATGGCTACACCTTC

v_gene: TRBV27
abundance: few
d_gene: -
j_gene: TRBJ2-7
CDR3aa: CASSLSGPSSYEQYF
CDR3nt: TGTGCCAGCAGTTTATCGGGCCCGTCCTCGTACGAGCAGTACTTC

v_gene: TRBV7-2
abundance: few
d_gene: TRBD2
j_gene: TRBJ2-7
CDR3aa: CASSLTLAGVGHEQYF
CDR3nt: TGTGCCAGCAGCTTAACCCTAGCGGGAGTGGGTCACGAGCAGTACTTC

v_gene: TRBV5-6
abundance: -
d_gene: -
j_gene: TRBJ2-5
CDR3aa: CASGSGETQYF
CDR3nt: TGTGCCAGCGGGAGTGGAGAGACCCAGTACTTC

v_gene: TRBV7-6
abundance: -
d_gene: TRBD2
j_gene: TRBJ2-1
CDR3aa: CASSLGTSGGYEQFF
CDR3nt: TGTGCCAGCAGCTTAGGGACTAGCGGGGGGTATGAGCAGTTCTTC

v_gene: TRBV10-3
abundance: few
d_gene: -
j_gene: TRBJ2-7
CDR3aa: CAIRVGAGPSYEQYF
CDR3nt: TGTGCGATCAGAGTTGGGGCGGGGCCCTCCTACGAGCAGTACTTC

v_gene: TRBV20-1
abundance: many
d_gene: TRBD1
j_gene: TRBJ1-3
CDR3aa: CSAPGQAGNTIYF
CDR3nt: TGCAGTGCGCCGGGACAGGCGGGAAACACCATATATTTT

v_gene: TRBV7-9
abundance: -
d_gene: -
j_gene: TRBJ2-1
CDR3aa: CASSHITGSIEQFF
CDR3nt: TGTGCCAGCAGCCACATTACAGGGAGCATTGAGCAGTTCTTC

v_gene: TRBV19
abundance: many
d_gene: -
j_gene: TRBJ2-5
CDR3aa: CASSLVSGETQYF
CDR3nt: TGTGCCAGTAGTCTCGTTAGCGGAGAGACCCAGTACTTC

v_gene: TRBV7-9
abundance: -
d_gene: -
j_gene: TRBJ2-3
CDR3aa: CASSGPPRVSDTQYF
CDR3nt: TGTGCCAGCAGCGGGCCCCCCCGTGTTAGCGATACGCAGTATTTT

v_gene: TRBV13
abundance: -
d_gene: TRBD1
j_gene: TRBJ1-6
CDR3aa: CASKDRGYSPLHF
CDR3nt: TGTGCCAGCAAGGACAGGGGATATTCACCCCTCCACTTT

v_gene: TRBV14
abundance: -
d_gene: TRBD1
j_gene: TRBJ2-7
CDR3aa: CASSLERDSSYEQYF
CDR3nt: TGTGCCAGCAGCCTAGAACGGGACAGTTCCTACGAGCAGTACTTC

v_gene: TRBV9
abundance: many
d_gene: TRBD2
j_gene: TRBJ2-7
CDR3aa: CASSVGWSGSIHEQYF
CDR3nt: TGTGCCAGCAGCGTAGGTTGGAGCGGGAGTATCCACGAGCAGTACTTC

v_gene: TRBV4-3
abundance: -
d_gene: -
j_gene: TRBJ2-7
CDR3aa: CASSQGEFPLERQHEQYF
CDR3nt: TGCGCCAGCAGCCAAGGAGAATTTCCCCTTGAACGACAACACGAGCAGTACTTC

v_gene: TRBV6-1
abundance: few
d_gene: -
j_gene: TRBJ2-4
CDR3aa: CASRWSGNIQYF
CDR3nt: TGTGCCAGCAGATGGAGCGGGAACATTCAGTACTTC

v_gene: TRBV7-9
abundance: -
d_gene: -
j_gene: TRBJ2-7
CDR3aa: CASSLVDSGADYEQYF
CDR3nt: TGTGCCAGCAGCTTAGTGGATTCGGGCGCGGACTACGAGCAGTACTTC

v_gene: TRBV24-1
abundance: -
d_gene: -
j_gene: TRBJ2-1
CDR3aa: CATSTRVGSYNEQFF
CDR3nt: TGTGCCACCAGTACCCGGGTAGGCTCCTACAATGAGCAGTTCTTC

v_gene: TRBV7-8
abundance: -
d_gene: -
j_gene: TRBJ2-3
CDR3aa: CASSLFNHRTDTQYF
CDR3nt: TGTGCCAGCAGCTTATTTAACCACCGCACAGATACGCAGTATTTT

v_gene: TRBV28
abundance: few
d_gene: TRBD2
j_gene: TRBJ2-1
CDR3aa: CASSPQAGGPSWIHEQFF
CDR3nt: TGTGCCAGCAGCCCGCAGGCGGGAGGGCCGAGTTGGATCCATGAGCAGTTCTTC

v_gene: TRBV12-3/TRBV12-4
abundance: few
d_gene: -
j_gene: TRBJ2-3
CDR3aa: CASTKSFSSTDTQYF
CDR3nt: TGTGCCAGCACCAAATCCTTCTCTAGCACAGATACGCAGTATTTT

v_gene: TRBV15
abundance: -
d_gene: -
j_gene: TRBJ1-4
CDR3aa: CATSRVPPNPISTNEKLFF
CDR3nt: TGTGCCACCAGCAGAGTACCGCCTAACCCCATATCAACTAATGAAAAACTGTTTTTT

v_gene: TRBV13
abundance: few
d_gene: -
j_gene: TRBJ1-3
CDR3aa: CASSLGRNSGNTIYF
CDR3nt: TGTGCCAGCAGCTTAGGACGGAACTCTGGAAACACCATATATTTT

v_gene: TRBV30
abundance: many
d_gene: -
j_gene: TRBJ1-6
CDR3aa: CAWSVQVGPLHF
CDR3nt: TGTGCCTGGAGTGTACAGGTGGGACCCCTCCACTTT

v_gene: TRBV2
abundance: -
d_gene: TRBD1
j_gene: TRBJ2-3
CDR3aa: CASSEARDSSSHGTQYF
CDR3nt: TGTGCCAGCAGTGAAGCGAGGGACAGCTCGTCCCACGGTACGCAGTATTTT

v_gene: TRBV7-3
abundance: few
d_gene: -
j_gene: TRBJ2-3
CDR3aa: CASSLLRTDTQYF
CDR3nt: TGTGCCAGCAGCTTACTTCGCACAGATACGCAGTATTTT

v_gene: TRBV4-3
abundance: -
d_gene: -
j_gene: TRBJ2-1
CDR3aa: CASSQDQAGGYNEQFF
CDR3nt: TGCGCCAGCAGCCAAGATCAGGCAGGCGGTTACAATGAGCAGTTCTTC

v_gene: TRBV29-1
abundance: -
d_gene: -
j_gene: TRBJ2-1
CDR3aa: CSVGYRGGLYNEQFF
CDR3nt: TGCAGCGTTGGGTATAGGGGCGGCCTCTACAATGAGCAGTTCTTC

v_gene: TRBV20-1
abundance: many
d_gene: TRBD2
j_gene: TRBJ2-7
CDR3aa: CSARDQMREYEQYF
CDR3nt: TGCAGTGCTAGAGACCAAATGCGGGAGTACGAGCAGTACTTC

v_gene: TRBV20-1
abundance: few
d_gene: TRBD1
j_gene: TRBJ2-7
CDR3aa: CSAVPGQGPYEQYF
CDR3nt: TGCAGTGCTGTACCGGGACAGGGGCCCTACGAGCAGTACTTC

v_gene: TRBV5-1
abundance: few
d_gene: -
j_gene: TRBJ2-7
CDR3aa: CASSFDSYSYEQYF
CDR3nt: TGCGCCAGCAGCTTTGACTCCTATTCCTACGAGCAGTACTTC

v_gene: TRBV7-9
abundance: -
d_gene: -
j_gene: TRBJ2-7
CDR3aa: CASSFPGPQYEQYF
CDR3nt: TGTGCCAGCAGCTTTCCTGGCCCCCAATACGAGCAGTACTTC

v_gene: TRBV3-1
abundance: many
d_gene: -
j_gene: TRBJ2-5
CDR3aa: CASSQDWGETQYF
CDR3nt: TGTGCCAGCAGCCAAGATTGGGGGGAGACCCAGTACTTC

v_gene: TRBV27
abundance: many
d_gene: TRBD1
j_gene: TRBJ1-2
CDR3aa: CASRLLTGGYGYTF
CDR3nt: TGTGCCAGCCGCCTTCTGACAGGGGGCTATGGCTACACCTTC

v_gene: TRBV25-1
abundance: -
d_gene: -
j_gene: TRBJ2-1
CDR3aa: CASSGGVGSYNEQFF
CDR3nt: TGTGCCAGCAGTGGAGGGGTCGGGTCCTACAATGAGCAGTTCTTC

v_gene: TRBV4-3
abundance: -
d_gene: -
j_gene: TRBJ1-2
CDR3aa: CASSQVVDSSNYGYTF
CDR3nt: TGCGCCAGCAGCCAAGTCGTTGACAGCTCCAACTATGGCTACACCTTC

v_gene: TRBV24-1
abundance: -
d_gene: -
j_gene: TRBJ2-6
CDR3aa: CATMDSAGANVLTF
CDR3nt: TGTGCCACCATGGACAGTGCTGGGGCCAACGTCCTGACTTTC

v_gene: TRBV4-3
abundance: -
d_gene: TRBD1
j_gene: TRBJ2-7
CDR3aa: CASSQDGVGTGTDEQYF
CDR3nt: TGCGCCAGCAGCCAAGACGGTGTCGGGACAGGTACGGACGAGCAGTACTTC

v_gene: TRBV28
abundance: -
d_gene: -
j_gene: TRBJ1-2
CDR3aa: CASSFLGPGGYTF
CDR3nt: TGTGCCAGCAGTTTCCTGGGGCCTGGTGGCTACACCTTC

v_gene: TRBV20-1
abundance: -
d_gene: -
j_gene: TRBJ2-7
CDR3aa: CSARDGGTVSYEQYF
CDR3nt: TGCAGTGCTAGAGATGGGGGGACAGTATCCTACGAGCAGTACTTC

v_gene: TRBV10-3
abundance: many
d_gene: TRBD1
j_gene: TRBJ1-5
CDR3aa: CAISDTGGQPQHF
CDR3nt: TGTGCCATCAGTGACACAGGGGGACAGCCCCAGCATTTT

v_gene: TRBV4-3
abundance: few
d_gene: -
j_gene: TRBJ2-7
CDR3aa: CASSQGGGGAGVQYF
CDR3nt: TGCGCCAGCAGCCAAGGGGGAGGGGGCGCCGGGGTGCAGTACTTC

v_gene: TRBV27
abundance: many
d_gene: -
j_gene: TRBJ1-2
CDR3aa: CASRDWPYGYTF
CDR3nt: TGTGCCAGCCGAGATTGGCCTTATGGCTACACCTTC

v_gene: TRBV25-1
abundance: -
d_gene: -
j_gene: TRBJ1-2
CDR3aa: CASSADGYTF
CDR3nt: TGTGCCAGCAGTGCGGATGGCTACACCTTC

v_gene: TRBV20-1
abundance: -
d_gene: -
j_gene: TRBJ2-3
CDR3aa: CSAREGRPTQYF
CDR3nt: TGCAGTGCTAGAGAGGGCAGACCTACGCAGTATTTT

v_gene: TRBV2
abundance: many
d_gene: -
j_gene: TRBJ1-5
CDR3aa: CASSPTPGQGRSNQPQHF
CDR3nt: TGTGCCAGCAGCCCAACCCCGGGGCAGGGCAGGAGCAATCAGCCCCAGCATTTT

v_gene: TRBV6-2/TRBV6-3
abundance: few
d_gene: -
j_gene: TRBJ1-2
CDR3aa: CATSDGYGYTF
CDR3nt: TGTGCCACCTCGGACGGCTATGGCTACACCTTC

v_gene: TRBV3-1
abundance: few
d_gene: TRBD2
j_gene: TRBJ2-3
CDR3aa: CASSQDRGGLAGNTDTQYF
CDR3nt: TGTGCCAGCAGCCAAGATCGGGGAGGACTAGCGGGGAACACAGATACGCAGTATTTT

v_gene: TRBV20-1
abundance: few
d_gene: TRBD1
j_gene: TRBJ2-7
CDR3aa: CSANGQGAAYEQYF
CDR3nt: TGCAGTGCGAACGGACAGGGGGCGGCCTACGAGCAGTACTTC

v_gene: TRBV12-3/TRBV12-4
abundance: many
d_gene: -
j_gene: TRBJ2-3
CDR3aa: CASSFPGNRGTQYF
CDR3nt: TGTGCCAGCAGTTTTCCGGGGAACCGTGGTACGCAGTATTTT

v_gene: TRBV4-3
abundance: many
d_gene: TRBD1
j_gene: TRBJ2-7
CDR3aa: CASGSGTATTQYF
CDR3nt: TGCGCCAGCGGATCCGGGACAGCCACAACCCAGTACTTC

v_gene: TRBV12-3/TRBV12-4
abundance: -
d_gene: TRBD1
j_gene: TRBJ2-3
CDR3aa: CASSPGQGSDTQYF
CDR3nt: TGTGCCAGCAGCCCGGGACAGGGGTCAGATACGCAGTATTTT

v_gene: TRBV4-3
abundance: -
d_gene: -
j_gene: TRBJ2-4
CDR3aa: CASSQDAGNIQYF
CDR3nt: TGCGCCAGCAGCCAAGATGCAGGGAACATTCAGTACTTC

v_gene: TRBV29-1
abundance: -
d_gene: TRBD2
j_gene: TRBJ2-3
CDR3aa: CSVRAWREGTDTQYF
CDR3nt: TGCAGCGTCCGGGCGTGGCGGGAGGGGACAGATACGCAGTATTTT

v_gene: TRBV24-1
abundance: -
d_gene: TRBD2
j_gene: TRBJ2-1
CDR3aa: CATSDLPLAGGTIYNEQFF
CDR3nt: TGTGCCACCAGTGATTTGCCGCTAGCGGGAGGAACTATCTACAATGAGCAGTTCTTC

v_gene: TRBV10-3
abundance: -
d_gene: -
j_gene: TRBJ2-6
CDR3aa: CAITAARDSGANVLTF
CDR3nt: TGTGCCATCACGGCGGCCCGAGATTCTGGGGCCAACGTCCTGACTTTC

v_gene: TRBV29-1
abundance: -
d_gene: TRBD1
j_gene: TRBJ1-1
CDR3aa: CSVEEDRGPVDTEAFF
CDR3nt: TGCAGCGTTGAGGAGGACAGGGGGCCCGTTGACACTGAAGCTTTCTTT